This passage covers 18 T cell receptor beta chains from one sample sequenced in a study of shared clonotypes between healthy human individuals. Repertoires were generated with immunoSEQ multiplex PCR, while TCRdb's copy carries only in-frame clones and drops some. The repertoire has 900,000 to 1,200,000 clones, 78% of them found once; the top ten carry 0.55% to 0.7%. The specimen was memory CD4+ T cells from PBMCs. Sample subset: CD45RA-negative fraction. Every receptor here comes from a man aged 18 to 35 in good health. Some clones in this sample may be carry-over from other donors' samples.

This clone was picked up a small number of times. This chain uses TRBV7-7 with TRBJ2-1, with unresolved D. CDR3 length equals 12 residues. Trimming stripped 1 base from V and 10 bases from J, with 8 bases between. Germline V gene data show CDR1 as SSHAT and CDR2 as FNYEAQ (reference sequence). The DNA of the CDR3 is TGTGCCAGCAGCTTAGACGGCCGGGAGCAGTTCTTC. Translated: CASSLDGREQFF.

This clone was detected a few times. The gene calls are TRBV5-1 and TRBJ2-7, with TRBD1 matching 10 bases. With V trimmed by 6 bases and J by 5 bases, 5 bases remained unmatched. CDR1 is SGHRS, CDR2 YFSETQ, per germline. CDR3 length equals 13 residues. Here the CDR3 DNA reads TGCGCCAGCAAGGGGACAGGGGTCGACGAGCAGTACTTC. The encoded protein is CASKGTGVDEQYF.

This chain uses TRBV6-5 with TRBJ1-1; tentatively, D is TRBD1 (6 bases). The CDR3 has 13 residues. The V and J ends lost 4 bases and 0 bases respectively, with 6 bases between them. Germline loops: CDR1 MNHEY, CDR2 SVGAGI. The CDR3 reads CASSSGVNTEAFF. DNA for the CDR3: TGTGCCAGCAGTTCAGGGGTGAACACTGAAGCTTTCTTT.

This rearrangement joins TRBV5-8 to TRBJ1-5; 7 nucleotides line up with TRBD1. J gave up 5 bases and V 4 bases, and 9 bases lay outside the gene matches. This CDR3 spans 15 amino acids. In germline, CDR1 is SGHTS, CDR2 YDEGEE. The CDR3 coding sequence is TGTGCCAGCAGCCGAACAGGGGACACTTATCAGCCCCAGCATTTT. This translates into CASSRTGDTYQPQHF.

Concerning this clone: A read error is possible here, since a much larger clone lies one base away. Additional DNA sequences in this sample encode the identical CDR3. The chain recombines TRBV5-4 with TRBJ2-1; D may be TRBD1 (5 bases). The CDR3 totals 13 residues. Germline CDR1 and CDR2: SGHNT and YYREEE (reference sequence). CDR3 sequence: CASSLWQGYEQFF. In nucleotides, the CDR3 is TGTGCCAGCAGCTTGTGGCAGGGCTATGAACAGTTCTTC.

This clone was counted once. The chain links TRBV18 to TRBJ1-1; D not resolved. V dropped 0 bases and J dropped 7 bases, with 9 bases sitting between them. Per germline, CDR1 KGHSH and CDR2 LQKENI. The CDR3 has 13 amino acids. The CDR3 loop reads CASSPPPVSEAFF. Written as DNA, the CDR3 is TGTGCCAGCTCACCACCTCCCGTCAGTGAAGCTTTCTTT.

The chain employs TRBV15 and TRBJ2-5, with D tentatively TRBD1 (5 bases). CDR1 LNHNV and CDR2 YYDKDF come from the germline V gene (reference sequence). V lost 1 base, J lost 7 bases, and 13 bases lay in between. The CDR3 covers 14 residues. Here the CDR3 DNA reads TGTGCCACCAGCAGAGGCCAGGGTCTGGGGACCCAGTACTTC. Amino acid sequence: CATSRGQGLGTQYF.

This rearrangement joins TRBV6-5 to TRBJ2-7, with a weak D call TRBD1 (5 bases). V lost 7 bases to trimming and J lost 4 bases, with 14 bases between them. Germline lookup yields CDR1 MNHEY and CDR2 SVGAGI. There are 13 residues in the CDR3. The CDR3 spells CASTGPAGYEQYF. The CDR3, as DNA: TGTGCCAGCACAGGCCCGGCAGGGTACGAGCAGTACTTC.

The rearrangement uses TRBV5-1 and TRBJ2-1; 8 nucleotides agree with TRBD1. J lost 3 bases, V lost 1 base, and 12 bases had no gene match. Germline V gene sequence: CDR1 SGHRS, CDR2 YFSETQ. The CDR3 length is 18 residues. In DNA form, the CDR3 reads TGCGCCAGCAGCTTGTCGCCCGGGACAGGTCTGGGCTACAATGAGCAGTTCTTC. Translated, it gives CASSLSPGTGLGYNEQFF. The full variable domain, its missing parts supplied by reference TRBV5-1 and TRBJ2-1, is KAGVTQTPRYLIKTRGQQVTLSCSPISGHRSVSWYQQTPGQGLQFLFEYFSETQRNKGNFPGRFSGRQFSNSRSEMNVSTLELGDSALYLCASSLSPGTGLGYNEQFFGPGTRLTVL.

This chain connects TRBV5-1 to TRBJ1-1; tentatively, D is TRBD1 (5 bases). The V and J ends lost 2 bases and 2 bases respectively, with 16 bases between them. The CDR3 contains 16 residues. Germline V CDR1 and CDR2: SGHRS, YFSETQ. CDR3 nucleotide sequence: TGCGCCAGCAGCTTCAGCCCGACAGTCCAAAACACTGAAGCTTTCTTT. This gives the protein CASSFSPTVQNTEAFF.

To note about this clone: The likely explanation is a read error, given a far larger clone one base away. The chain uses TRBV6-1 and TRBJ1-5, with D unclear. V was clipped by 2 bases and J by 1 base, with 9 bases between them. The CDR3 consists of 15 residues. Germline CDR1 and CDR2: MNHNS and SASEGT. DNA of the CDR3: TGTGCCAGCAGTGAAAACGAGGGAAGCAATCAGCCCCAGCATTTT. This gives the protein CASSENEGSNQPQHF.

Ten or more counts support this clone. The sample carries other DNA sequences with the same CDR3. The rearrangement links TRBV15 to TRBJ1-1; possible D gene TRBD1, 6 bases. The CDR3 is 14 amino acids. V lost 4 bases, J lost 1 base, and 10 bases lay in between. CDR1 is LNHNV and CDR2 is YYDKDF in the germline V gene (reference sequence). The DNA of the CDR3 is TGTGCCACCAGCATCGGGGGACAGAACACTGAAGCTTTCTTT. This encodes CATSIGGQNTEAFF.

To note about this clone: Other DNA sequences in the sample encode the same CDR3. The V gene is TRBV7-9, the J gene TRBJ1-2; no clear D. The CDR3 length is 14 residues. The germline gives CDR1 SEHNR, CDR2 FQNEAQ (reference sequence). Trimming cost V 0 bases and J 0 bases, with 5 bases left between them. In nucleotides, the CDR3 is TGTGCCAGCAGCTTAGCAACTACTAACTATGGCTACACCTTC. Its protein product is CASSLATTNYGYTF.

CDR3 bases: TGTGCCAGCAGCTCAAACAGGGGTGAAGGAAACATTCAGTACTTC. Its protein product is CASSSNRGEGNIQYF. The genes are TRBV11-2 and TRBJ2-4; the match to TRBD1 covers 7 bases. The CDR3 has 15 amino acids. Germline V CDR1 and CDR2: SGHAT, FQNNGV. J gave up 6 bases and V 4 bases, and 9 bases lay outside the gene matches.

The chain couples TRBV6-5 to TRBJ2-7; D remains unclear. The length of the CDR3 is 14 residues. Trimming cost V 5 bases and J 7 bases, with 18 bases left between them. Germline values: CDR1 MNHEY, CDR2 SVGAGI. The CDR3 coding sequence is TGTGCCAGCAGTCACCGCGAAATGGCGGCAGAGCAGTACTTC. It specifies CASSHREMAAEQYF.

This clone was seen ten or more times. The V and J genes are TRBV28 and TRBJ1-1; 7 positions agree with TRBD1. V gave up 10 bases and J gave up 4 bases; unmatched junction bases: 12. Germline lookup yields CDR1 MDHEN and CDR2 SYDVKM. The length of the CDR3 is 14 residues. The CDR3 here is CATRDSLTGTEAFF. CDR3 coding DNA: TGTGCCACTAGGGACAGTCTCACCGGCACTGAAGCTTTCTTT.

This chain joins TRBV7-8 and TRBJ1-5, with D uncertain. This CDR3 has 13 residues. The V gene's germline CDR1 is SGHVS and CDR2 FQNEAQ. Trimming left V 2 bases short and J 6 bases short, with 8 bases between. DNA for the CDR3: TGTGCCAGCAGCTTACTGCCGGGTCAGCCCCAGCATTTT. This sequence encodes CASSLLPGQPQHF.

As DNA, the CDR3 is TGTGCCAGCAGCAACCTTAGGACCTACGAGCAGTACTTC. Translated, it gives CASSNLRTYEQYF. The J gene is TRBJ2-7, the V gene TRBV2; D is ambiguous. This CDR3 has 13 amino acids. Germline V gene sequence: CDR1 SNHLY, CDR2 FYNNEI. V was cut by 6 bases and J by 2 bases, with 11 bases left in between.